This T cell receptor beta chain was identified during a study of HIV-infected children after antiretroviral therapy interruption. Overall study: Interruption-arm sampling covered weeks 0, 12, interruption end (24 or 48), and about 3 years post-study. Continuous-treatment samples came from weeks 0, 48 and 150.

The TCR library was built from RNA with a 3' RACE protocol and unique molecular identifiers. From the 3' RACE reads, TCRdb called clonotypes with MiXCR, one entry per CDR3 protein. Among about 89,000 distinct CDR3 sequences listed, roughly 6.7% were seen once. The treatment denotes: PENTA 11 planned treatment interruption arm or continuous ART arm. The CDR3 length is 14 residues. V lost 2 bases, J lost 4 bases, and 12 bases lay in between. Germline lookup yields CDR1 SGHKS and CDR2 YYEKEE (reference sequence). This clonotype was recorded many times. This receptor was obtained from a pool of human donors with HIV. The sample was CD45RA+ CD4+ T cells from PBMCs, pooled from several time points, taken from a donor given antiretroviral therapy, either interrupted or continuous. Documented subset: naive CD4+ CD45RA+ CD45RO- T cells. This rearrangement joins TRBV5-5 to TRBJ1-1, with a possible D match to TRBD1 (5 bases). CDR3 DNA: TGTGCCAGCAGCTTTCAGGTCGGGGGCACTGAAGCTTTCTTT. As protein: CASSFQVGGTEAFF.